These T cell receptor beta chains were read from a single sample in a study of OX40 agonist ivuxolimab in advanced cancers. Generated by immunoSEQ multiplex PCR, the TCRdb table keeps only in-frame clones and is missing some. The sample has 60,000 to 85,000 clones, roughly 83% seen once. The sequencing used CD4+ or CD8+ T cells sorted from blood, collected in a trial of the OX40 agonist ivuxolimab. These receptors originate from an adult with an advanced solid tumor such as melanoma, head and neck, liver or kidney cancer. CDR3s include the opening cysteine and the closing phenylalanine or tryptophan. A D gene is named only where the DNA matches it firmly. Not every row has a clone size; where given, it reads once, few, many or a size class.

-	-	TRBV6-4	TRBJ1-1	CASSGGVWDTEAFF	TGTGCCAGCAGTGGGGGGGTTTGGGACACTGAAGCTTTCTTT
-	-	TRBV6-5	TRBJ1-5	CASKAVNQPQHF	TGTGCCAGCAAGGCAGTCAATCAGCCCCAGCATTTT
-	-	TRBV2	TRBJ2-7	CASSEDSPYEQYF	TGTGCCAGCAGTGAAGACAGTCCCTACGAGCAGTACTTC
TRBD1	-	TRBV7-9	TRBJ2-7	CASSLSGQGTLSEQYF	TGTGCCAGCAGCTTATCCGGACAGGGAACGTTATCCGAGCAGTACTTC
TRBD2	-	TRBV6-6	TRBJ2-3	CASSTSGGSTDTQYF	TGTGCCAGCAGTACTAGCGGGGGGTCCACAGATACGCAGTATTTT
-	-	TRBV14	TRBJ1-2	CASSPKGIYGYTF	TGTGCCAGCAGCCCAAAGGGTATCTATGGCTACACCTTC
-	-	TRBV7-2	TRBJ1-6	CASSLAGPRGSPLHF	TGTGCCAGCAGCTTAGCAGGGCCCCGAGGCTCACCCCTCCACTTT
-	-	TRBV25-1	TRBJ1-1	CASRGPTNTEAFF	TGTGCCAGCAGGGGACCGACGAACACTGAAGCTTTCTTT
-	once	TRBV11-3	TRBJ2-2	CASSLTRTGELFF	TGTGCCAGCAGCTTAACACGCACCGGGGAGCTGTTTTTT
-	-	TRBV18	TRBJ2-2	CASSPALDRRELFF	TGTGCCAGCTCACCGGCCCTCGATAGGCGGGAGCTGTTTTTT
-	-	TRBV12-1	TRBJ1-3	CASSFVGQVSGNTIYF	TGTGCCAGCAGCTTTGTCGGACAGGTATCTGGAAACACCATATATTTT
TRBD1	-	TRBV6-1	TRBJ2-7	CASQRDRGSYEQYF	TGTGCCTCCCAGCGGGACAGGGGCTCCTACGAGCAGTACTTC
TRBD1	-	TRBV4-2	TRBJ1-5	CASSQEGGQAYQPQHF	TGTGCCAGCAGCCAAGAAGGGGGACAGGCGTATCAGCCCCAGCATTTT
-	-	TRBV14	TRBJ2-1	CASSHDLGMNEQFF	TGTGCCAGCAGCCATGACTTAGGAATGAATGAGCAGTTCTTC
-	-	TRBV28	TRBJ1-6	CASSLRQANSPLHF	TGTGCCAGCAGTTTACGACAGGCAAATTCACCCCTCCACTTT
TRBD1	few	TRBV4-2	TRBJ1-2	CASRLTRDRDAGGYTF	TGTGCCAGCAGATTAACCCGGGACAGGGATGCGGGCGGCTACACCTTC